Following are 5 T cell receptor beta chains from one sample sequenced in a study of T cell responses to AZD1222 COVID-19 vaccine. Sequencing used immunoSEQ multiplex PCR; TCRdb keeps in-frame clones, though not all of them. In the table there are over 100,000 clones, approximately 88% of which are singletons. The specimen comprised peripheral blood, sampled on day 0 of MenACWY control vaccination. These TCRs come from an adult in good health.

This clone was found once. V is TRBV4-3 and J is TRBJ2-2, with D unclear. The CDR3 has 15 residues. Trimming left V 1 base short and J 3 bases short, with 9 bases between. CDR1 and CDR2 (germline): LGHNA, YSLEER. The CDR3 loop is CASSQGRWDTGELFF. The CDR3 DNA reads as TGCGCCAGCAGCCAAGGGCGGTGGGACACCGGGGAGCTGTTTTTT.

The CDR3 DNA is TGTGCCAGCAGTTTATCGACAGGGGCCTACGAGCAGTACTTC. This codes for CASSLSTGAYEQYF. V is TRBV27 and J is TRBJ2-7, with 8 nucleotides matching TRBD1. V lost 0 bases and J lost 2; bases outside the gene matches: 0. The CDR3 spans 14 residues. Germline CDR1 is MNHEY and CDR2 is SMNVEV (reference sequence).

The chain combines TRBV5-1 with TRBJ2-1; 10 bases match TRBD1. Germline values: CDR1 SGHRS, CDR2 YFSETQ. This CDR3 region has 16 residues. The junction had 7 bases not matched to a gene; V was cut back by 1 base and J by 6 bases. The CDR3 DNA reads as TGCGCCAGCAGCTTGCATGGGGGACAGGGGATCAATGAGCAGTTCTTC. It translates to CASSLHGGQGINEQFF. The full variable domain, rest sourced from reference TRBV5-1 and TRBJ2-1, is KAGVTQTPRYLIKTRGQQVTLSCSPISGHRSVSWYQQTPGQGLQFLFEYFSETQRNKGNFPGRFSGRQFSNSRSEMNVSTLELGDSALYLCASSLHGGQGINEQFFGPGTRLTVL.

The V and J genes are TRBV6-5 and TRBJ2-7, with a tentative D call TRBD2 (6 bases). V lost 0 bases and J 2 bases, leaving 14 bases between the germline ends. Germline assignment: CDR1 MNHEY and CDR2 SVGAGI. CDR3 length: 16 residues. The DNA of the CDR3 is TGTGCCAGCAGTTACTCGAAGAAGGAGGGTACCTACGAGCAGTACTTC. Its protein is CASSYSKKEGTYEQYF.

This clone was detected once. This chain's CDR3 is CASSFTGFREQYF. CDR3 bases: TGTGCCAGCAGTTTCACAGGGTTTCGCGAGCAGTACTTC. The chain carries TRBV28 and TRBJ2-7, with D perhaps TRBD1 (6 bases). The CDR3 contains 13 residues. V was shortened by 3 bases and J by 6 bases, with 12 bases between the two germline ends. CDR1 and CDR2 (germline): MDHEN, SYDVKM.